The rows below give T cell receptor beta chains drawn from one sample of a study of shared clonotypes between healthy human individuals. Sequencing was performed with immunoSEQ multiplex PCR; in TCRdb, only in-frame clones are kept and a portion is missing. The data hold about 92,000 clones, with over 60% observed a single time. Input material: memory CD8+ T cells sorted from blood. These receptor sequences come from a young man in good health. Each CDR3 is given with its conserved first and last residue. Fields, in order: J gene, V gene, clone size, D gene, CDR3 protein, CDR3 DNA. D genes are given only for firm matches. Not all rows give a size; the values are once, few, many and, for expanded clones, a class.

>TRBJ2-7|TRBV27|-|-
CASRPLLHPTYEQYF
TGTGCCAGCAGACCTCTCTTACATCCTACCTACGAGCAGTACTTC
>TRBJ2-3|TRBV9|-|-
CASSDVYGERADTQYF
TGTGCCAGCAGCGACGTCTACGGGGAACGGGCAGATACGCAGTATTTT
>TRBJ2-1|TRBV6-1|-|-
CASLYPGSVAEQFF
TGTGCCAGCCTCTACCCGGGCTCGGTGGCTGAGCAGTTCTTC
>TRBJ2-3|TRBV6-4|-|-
CASSEVPSTDTQYF
TGTGCCAGCAGTGAAGTCCCCAGCACAGATACGCAGTATTTT
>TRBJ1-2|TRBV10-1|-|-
CASRPNYGYTF
TGCGCCAGCAGACCGAACTATGGCTACACCTTC
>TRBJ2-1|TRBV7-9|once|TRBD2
CASSLPAGGRSYNEQFF
TGTGCCAGCAGCTTACCTGCGGGGGGCCGCTCCTACAATGAGCAGTTCTTC
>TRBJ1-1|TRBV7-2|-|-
CASSLIWATEAFF
TGTGCCAGCAGCTTAATCTGGGCCACTGAAGCTTTCTTT
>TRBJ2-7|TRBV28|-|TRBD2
CASRNGGQRENEQYF
TGTGCCAGCAGGAACGGGGGTCAGCGGGAGAACGAGCAGTACTTC
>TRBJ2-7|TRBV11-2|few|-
CASSIRRGRHEQYF
TGTGCCAGCAGCATACGCCGGGGGCGGCACGAGCAGTACTTC
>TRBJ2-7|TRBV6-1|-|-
CASSSNPFQGEQYF
TGTGCCAGCAGTTCAAACCCGTTCCAAGGCGAGCAGTACTTC
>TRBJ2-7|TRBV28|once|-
CASSLWGSGDGEQYF
TGTGCCAGCAGTTTATGGGGGTCGGGTGATGGCGAGCAGTACTTC
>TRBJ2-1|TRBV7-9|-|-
CASSSRLDSYNEQFF
TGTGCCAGCAGCTCGCGCCTGGACAGCTACAATGAGCAGTTCTTC
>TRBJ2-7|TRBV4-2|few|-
CASSQGTETYEQYF
TGTGCCAGCAGCCAAGGGACAGAGACCTACGAGCAGTACTTC
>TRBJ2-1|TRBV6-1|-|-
CASSEDYIYEQFF
TGTGCCAGCAGTGAAGACTATATCTATGAGCAGTTCTTC
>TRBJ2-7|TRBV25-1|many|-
CASSWDGYEQYF
TGTGCCAGCAGCTGGGACGGCTACGAGCAGTACTTC
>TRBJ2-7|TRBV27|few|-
CASSPFGGYEQYF
TGTGCCAGCAGCCCCTTCGGCGGCTACGAGCAGTACTTC
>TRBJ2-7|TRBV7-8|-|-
CASSLEGRFYEQYF
TGTGCCAGCAGCTTAGAAGGACGGTTCTACGAGCAGTACTTC
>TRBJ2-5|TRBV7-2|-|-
CASSSRFNSYQETQYF
TGTGCCAGCAGCTCCCGCTTTAATTCGTACCAAGAGACCCAGTACTTC
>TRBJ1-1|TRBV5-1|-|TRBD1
CASSPAGTGGFMNTEAFF
TGCGCCAGCAGCCCGGCCGGGACAGGGGGTTTCATGAACACTGAAGCTTTCTTT
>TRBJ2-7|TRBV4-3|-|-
CASSQVGLSGYEQYF
TGCGCCAGCAGCCAGGTAGGACTATCCGGCTACGAGCAGTACTTC
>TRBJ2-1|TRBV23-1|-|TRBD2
CASSLRGKAGEGEGYNEQFF
TGCGCCAGCAGTCTGAGGGGGAAAGCGGGAGAGGGTGAGGGTTACAATGAGCAGTTCTTC
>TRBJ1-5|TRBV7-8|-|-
CASSFSGDQPQHF
TGTGCCAGCAGCTTTTCGGGGGATCAGCCCCAGCATTTT
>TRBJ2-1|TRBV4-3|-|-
CASSHEPSGLTGDEQFF
TGCGCCAGCAGCCACGAACCCTCCGGGCTAACCGGGGATGAGCAGTTCTTC
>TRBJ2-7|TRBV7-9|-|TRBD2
CASSNRTSGSSYEQYF
TGTGCCAGCAGCAACCGGACTAGCGGCAGCTCCTACGAGCAGTACTTC
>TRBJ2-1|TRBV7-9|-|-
CASSLADNEQFF
TGTGCCAGCAGCTTAGCGGACAATGAGCAGTTCTTC
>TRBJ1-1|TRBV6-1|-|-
CASSYMGEAFF
TGTGCCAGCAGTTATATGGGAGAAGCTTTCTTT
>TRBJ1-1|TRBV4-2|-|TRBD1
CASSLTGSTEAFF
TGTGCCAGCAGCCTGACAGGGTCCACTGAAGCTTTCTTT
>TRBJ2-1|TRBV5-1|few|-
CASSPLSTDNEQFF
TGCGCCAGCAGTCCCCTTAGCACAGACAATGAGCAGTTCTTC
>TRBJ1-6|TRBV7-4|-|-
CASSFRSPLHF
TGTGCCAGCAGCTTTCGTTCACCCCTCCACTTT
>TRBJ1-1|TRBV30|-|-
CAWLGGATEAFF
TGTGCCTGGTTAGGGGGGGCCACTGAAGCTTTCTTT
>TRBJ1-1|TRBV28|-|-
CASSLWGRGSTEAFF
TGTGCCAGCAGTTTATGGGGTCGAGGGAGCACTGAAGCTTTCTTT
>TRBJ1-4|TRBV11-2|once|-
CASSWDPRDEKLFF
TGTGCCAGCAGCTGGGACCCCAGGGATGAAAAACTGTTTTTT
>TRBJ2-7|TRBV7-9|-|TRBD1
CASSGDRANEQYF
TGTGCCAGCAGCGGAGACAGGGCTAACGAGCAGTACTTC
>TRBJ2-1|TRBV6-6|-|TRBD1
CASSSGVTGKPNEQFF
TGTGCCAGCAGTTCTGGCGTGACAGGGAAACCCAATGAGCAGTTCTTC
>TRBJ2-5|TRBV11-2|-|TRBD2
CASSLGRAGGSETQYF
TGTGCCAGCAGCTTAGGAAGAGCGGGAGGGTCGGAGACCCAGTACTTC
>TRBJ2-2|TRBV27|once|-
CASSLLGGHTGELFF
TGTGCCAGCAGTTTATTGGGGGGTCACACCGGGGAGCTGTTTTTT
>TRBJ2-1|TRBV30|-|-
CAWKVWGNEQFF
TGTGCCTGGAAGGTATGGGGGAATGAGCAGTTCTTC
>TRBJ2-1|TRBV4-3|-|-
CASSPSLADYNEQFF
TGCGCCAGCAGCCCGAGCTTAGCCGACTACAATGAGCAGTTCTTC
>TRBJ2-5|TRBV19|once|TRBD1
CASSPGTGFRTQYF
TGTGCCAGTAGTCCCGGGACAGGGTTTAGGACCCAGTACTTC
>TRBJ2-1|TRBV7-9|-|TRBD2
CASSQTSGRFDEQFF
TGTGCCAGCAGCCAGACTAGCGGGAGGTTCGATGAGCAGTTCTTC
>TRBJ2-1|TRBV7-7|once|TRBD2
CASSQTGLAGESNEQFF
TGTGCTAGCAGCCAAACGGGACTAGCGGGAGAAAGTAATGAGCAGTTCTTC
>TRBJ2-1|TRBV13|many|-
CASSDGGSSYNEQFF
TGTGCCAGCAGTGACGGGGGTAGCTCCTACAATGAGCAGTTCTTC
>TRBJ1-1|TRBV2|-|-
CASSAGQNTEAFF
TGTGCCAGCAGTGCTGGACAGAACACTGAAGCTTTCTTT
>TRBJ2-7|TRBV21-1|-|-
CASSGQRF
TGTGCCAGCAGCGGACAGAGGTTC
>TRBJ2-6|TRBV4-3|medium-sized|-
CASSQEGSRSSLGGANVLTF
TGCGCCAGCAGCCAAGAAGGGTCGCGGTCCTCCCTCGGCGGGGCCAACGTCCTGACTTTC
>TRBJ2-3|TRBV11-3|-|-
CASSLASFASTDTQYF
TGTGCCAGCAGCTTGGCTTCCTTTGCTAGCACAGATACGCAGTATTTT
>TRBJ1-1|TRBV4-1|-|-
CASSQVGGPPEAFF
TGCGCCAGCAGCCAAGTGGGGGGACCCCCCGAAGCTTTCTTT
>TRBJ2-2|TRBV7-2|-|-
CASSWGPSSQGGELFF
TGTGCCAGCAGCTGGGGGCCATCGTCGCAGGGCGGGGAGCTGTTTTTT
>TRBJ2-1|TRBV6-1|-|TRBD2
CASSEASGNYNEQFF
TGTGCCAGCAGTGAGGCTAGCGGGAACTACAATGAGCAGTTCTTC
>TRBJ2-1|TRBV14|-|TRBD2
CASSQERGGLAGVVEQFF
TGTGCCAGCAGCCAAGAACGGGGGGGACTAGCGGGAGTAGTAGAGCAGTTCTTC
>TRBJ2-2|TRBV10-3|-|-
CAISKFGWTLNTGELFF
TGTGCCATCAGCAAATTCGGTTGGACACTTAACACCGGGGAGCTGTTTTTT
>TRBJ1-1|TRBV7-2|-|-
CASSLEVSNTEAFF
TGTGCCAGCAGCTTAGAAGTCTCGAACACTGAAGCTTTCTTT
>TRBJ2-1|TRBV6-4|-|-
CASSDLSGNYNEQFF
TGTGCCAGCAGTGACCTTTCAGGGAACTACAATGAGCAGTTCTTC